The rows below give T cell receptor beta chains drawn from one sample of a study of T-cell memory formation after mild COVID-19. TCRdb called the 5' RACE reads again in MiXCR, with one record for every CDR3 protein. The sample holds more than 150,000 distinct CDR3 sequences; over 20% are singletons and the top ten take roughly 23%. The sequenced sample was PBMCs or a T cell subset sorted from them (not recorded which). The receptors were gathered from an adult woman who had mild COVID-19 (a few samples of this study predate the infection). Cell type and time point are not known. Each CDR3 is given with its conserved first and last residue. A D gene is named only where the DNA matches it firmly. Rows may omit the clone size; those that give it use once, few, many or a size class.

v_gene,d_gene,abundance,j_gene,CDR3aa,CDR3nt
TRBV6-5,.,once,TRBJ2-3,CASRSSTDTQYF,TGTGCCAGCAGATCAAGCACAGATACGCAGTATTTT
TRBV6-2/TRBV6-3,.,few,TRBJ2-5,CASSYSAEGETQYF,TGTGCCAGCAGTTACTCGGCGGAGGGAGAGACCCAGTACTTC
TRBV4-3,.,.,TRBJ2-7,CASSHDTGTLSYEQYF,TGCGCCAGCAGCCATGACACCGGGACACTATCCTACGAGCAGTACTTC
TRBV7-6,.,few,TRBJ2-7,CASSLERSSYEQYF,TGTGCCAGCAGCTTAGAGCGTAGCTCCTACGAGCAGTACTTC
TRBV30,.,.,TRBJ1-1,CAWSVGRGNTEAFF,TGTGCCTGGAGTGTCGGCAGGGGAAACACTGAAGCTTTCTTT
TRBV7-8,.,.,TRBJ2-1,CASSLGAGLPGPFF,TGTGCCAGCAGCTTAGGCGCGGGCCTACCGGGCCCTTTCTTC
TRBV4-2,TRBD1,few,TRBJ2-7,CASSQDELGQGIYEQYF,TGTGCCAGCAGCCAAGATGAGTTGGGACAGGGGATTTACGAGCAGTACTTC
TRBV13,TRBD1,.,TRBJ2-7,CASSLPGQGVYEQYF,TGTGCCAGCAGCTTACCGGGACAGGGAGTATACGAGCAGTACTTC
TRBV2,TRBD2,medium-sized,TRBJ2-3,CASSEQAGGMTDTQYF,TGTGCCAGCAGTGAACAAGCGGGGGGTATGACAGATACGCAGTATTTT
TRBV4-1,.,few,TRBJ1-1,CASSQGVGTEAFF,TGCGCCAGCAGCCAAGGGGTGGGCACTGAAGCTTTCTTT
TRBV29-1,.,.,TRBJ2-1,CSVEVPTYNEQFF,TGCAGCGTTGAAGTTCCGACTTACAATGAGCAGTTCTTC
TRBV7-3,.,few,TRBJ1-6,CASSLAGDGGPLHF,TGTGCCAGCAGCTTAGCAGGGGACGGTGGACCCCTCCACTTT
TRBV6-5,TRBD2,.,TRBJ2-7,CASTLSGTSTYEQYF,TGTGCCAGCACCCTCAGCGGGACTAGCACGTACGAGCAGTACTTC
TRBV7-9,TRBD2,many,TRBJ2-3,CASSSRLAGVKDTQYF,TGTGCCAGCAGCTCCCGACTAGCGGGGGTCAAAGATACGCAGTATTTT
TRBV5-6,.,few,TRBJ1-5,CASSFGGFNQPQHF,TGTGCCAGCAGCTTTGGAGGGTTCAATCAGCCCCAGCATTTT
TRBV4-2,TRBD2,.,TRBJ2-1,CASSPPGLAGGWSNEQFF,TGTGCCAGCAGCCCACCGGGACTAGCGGGAGGATGGAGCAATGAGCAGTTCTTC
TRBV7-6,TRBD1,few,TRBJ1-1,CASSRQGRTEAFF,TGTGCCAGCAGCCGACAGGGGCGCACTGAAGCTTTCTTT
TRBV29-1,TRBD1,few,TRBJ2-1,CSVDSIGRGPYNEQFF,TGCAGCGTTGATTCGATAGGCAGGGGGCCCTACAATGAGCAGTTCTTC
TRBV4-1,TRBD2,.,TRBJ2-2,CASSPWGGGELFF,TGCGCCAGCAGCCCCTGGGGGGGCGGGGAGCTGTTTTTT
TRBV19,.,.,TRBJ1-2,CASRLLSSGYTF,TGTGCCAGCAGACTGCTCTCCAGTGGCTACACCTTC
TRBV7-9,TRBD2,many,TRBJ2-1,CASRGLAELLYNEQFF,TGTGCCAGCAGGGGACTAGCGGAACTTTTATACAATGAGCAGTTCTTC